This is a list of T cell receptor beta chains from one sample in a study of Graves' ophthalmopathy and Graves' hyperthyroidism. TCRdb analysed the multiplex PCR reads with MiXCR anew, one entry per CDR3 protein. The sample holds roughly 700,000 distinct CDR3 sequences, 40% seen once. Material for sequencing was peripheral blood. The receptors come from an adult man with Graves' ophthalmopathy. Each CDR3 is given with its conserved first and last residue. Each record gives: J gene, V gene, D gene, clone size, CDR3 protein, CDR3 DNA. The D gene is left open where the match is weak. Size is omitted from some rows. Given values are once, few, many or a class for expanded clones.

j_call: TRBJ2-7; v_call: TRBV4-3; d_call: NA; clone_size: NA; cdr3_aa: CASSQETFSSFSYEQYF; cdr3_nt: TGCGCCAGCAGCCAAGAGACCTTTTCGTCCTTCTCCTACGAGCAGTACTTC
j_call: TRBJ1-4; v_call: TRBV2; d_call: TRBD1; clone_size: few; cdr3_aa: CASSGPGQGAEKLFF; cdr3_nt: TGTGCCAGCAGTGGTCCGGGACAGGGGGCAGAAAAACTGTTTTTT
j_call: TRBJ1-4; v_call: TRBV14; d_call: NA; clone_size: few; cdr3_aa: CASSPGDFEEKLFF; cdr3_nt: TGTGCCAGCAGCCCGGGAGATTTTGAAGAAAAACTGTTTTTT
j_call: TRBJ2-7; v_call: TRBV29-1; d_call: TRBD1; clone_size: once; cdr3_aa: CSVAGQGAGQYF; cdr3_nt: TGCAGCGTTGCCGGACAGGGGGCCGGGCAGTACTTC
j_call: TRBJ2-7; v_call: TRBV7-6; d_call: NA; clone_size: many; cdr3_aa: CASSSGPTYEQYF; cdr3_nt: TGTGCCAGCAGCTCAGGGCCAACCTACGAGCAGTACTTC
j_call: TRBJ2-5; v_call: TRBV20-1; d_call: TRBD1; clone_size: NA; cdr3_aa: CSARDGDRDSLKYF; cdr3_nt: TGCAGTGCTAGAGACGGGGACAGGGATTCCCTCAAGTACTTC
j_call: TRBJ2-7; v_call: TRBV2; d_call: TRBD1; clone_size: many; cdr3_aa: CASKPGQGSYEQYF; cdr3_nt: TGTGCCAGCAAACCGGGACAGGGGTCCTACGAGCAGTACTTC
j_call: TRBJ1-6; v_call: TRBV12-3/TRBV12-4; d_call: NA; clone_size: few; cdr3_aa: CASSFLLNGLHF; cdr3_nt: TGTGCCAGCAGTTTTCTTTTAAACGGCCTCCACTTT
j_call: TRBJ1-2; v_call: TRBV7-8; d_call: NA; clone_size: many; cdr3_aa: CASSLVTGSGYTF; cdr3_nt: TGTGCCAGCAGCTTAGTAACCGGTTCGGGCTACACCTTC
j_call: TRBJ1-5; v_call: TRBV7-2; d_call: NA; clone_size: NA; cdr3_aa: CASSSQSFRNQPQHF; cdr3_nt: TGTGCCAGCAGCTCCCAGAGCTTTCGTAATCAGCCCCAGCATTTT
j_call: TRBJ2-2; v_call: TRBV9; d_call: NA; clone_size: many; cdr3_aa: CASSVGGGELFF; cdr3_nt: TGTGCCAGCAGCGTAGGTGGGGGGGAGCTGTTTTTT